Each of the 8 T cell receptor beta chains below was sequenced from the same sample in a study of blood T cell repertoires in COVID-19 (dated by TCRdb to between 2020 and 2021). Preparation of the library involved the immunoSEQ multiplex PCR assay. This is the immuneACCESS table as TCRdb keeps it, with only in-frame sequences that have V and J called. A part of the clones is gone; compared with another copy, unresolved V genes explain less than half, and the rest is unexplained. In this sample the table shows about 240,000 clones, around 81% of which occur a single time. 6% to 8% of the sample is taken by the ten largest. Input material: peripheral blood. The receptor source for this set is a woman older than 75 with COVID-19, enrolled during active disease.

V gene TRBV5-1 combines with J gene TRBJ2-7; TRBD2 might be the D (5 bases). The CDR3 is 14 residues long. V lost 2 bases to trimming and J lost 2 bases, with 11 bases between them. Germline V gene data show CDR1 as SGHRS and CDR2 as YFSETQ. CDR3 nucleotide sequence: TGCGCCAGCAGCTTCGGGGATTATACCTACGAGCAGTACTTC. Encoded protein: CASSFGDYTYEQYF.

The chain combines TRBV7-8 with TRBJ2-2; 11 bases are a match to TRBD2. CDR1 and CDR2 (germline): SGHVS, FQNEAQ. CDR3 size: 18 residues. Trimming at V came to 1 base and at J to 4 bases, leaving 8 bases not matched to a gene. The CDR3 bases are TGTGCCAGCAGCTTAGAGGTAGCGGGAGGGCCGATCACCGGGGAGCTGTTTTTT. Its translation: CASSLEVAGGPITGELFF.

The V gene is TRBV5-1, the J gene TRBJ1-1, with a weak D call TRBD1 (5 bases). CDR3 length: 14 residues. In germline, CDR1 is SGHRS, CDR2 YFSETQ. Deletions cut 5 bases from V and 0 bases from J, with 11 bases between. The DNA of the CDR3 is TGCGCCAGCAGGTTACAGGTCATGAACACTGAAGCTTTCTTT. This sequence encodes CASRLQVMNTEAFF.

V and J are TRBV6-5 and TRBJ1-1; D may be TRBD1 (5 bases). The CDR3 spans 13 residues. The germline V gene has CDR1 MNHEY and CDR2 SVGAGI. V was pared by 9 bases and J by 4 bases, with 15 bases between. The CDR3 sequence: CASWRGGGTEAFF. The DNA of the CDR3 is TGTGCCAGTTGGAGGGGAGGCGGCACTGAAGCTTTCTTT.

The chain carries TRBV19 and TRBJ2-7; 9 positions match TRBD1. Germline-derived CDR1 and CDR2 are LNHDA and SQIVND (reference sequence). CDR3 length equals 14 residues. V was clipped by 9 bases and J by 3 bases; unmatched bases: 9. Here the CDR3 reads CASTPGTGNYEQYF. The CDR3 nucleotides are TGTGCCAGCACCCCCGGGACAGGGAACTACGAGCAGTACTTC.

This chain uses TRBV29-1 with TRBJ2-2, with D perhaps matching TRBD1 (6 bases). This CDR3 comprises 11 residues. From germline, CDR1 is SQVTM and CDR2 ANQGSEA. Trimming took 6 bases from V and 5 from J, leaving 7 bases between them. CDR3 sequence reads: CSVGQTGELFF. The CDR3 bases are TGCAGCGTAGGACAGACCGGGGAGCTGTTTTTT.

This clone occurred a few times. The chain employs TRBV2 and TRBJ1-5; perhaps TRBD1 as D (5 bases). The V end lost 6 bases, the J end lost 2 bases, and 11 bases lay between the germline ends. The CDR3 runs to 14 residues. The V gene's germline CDR1 is SNHLY and CDR2 FYNNEI. The CDR3 DNA reads TGTGCCAGCAGACCTAAAGGGGGCAATCAGCCCCAGCATTTT. Translation gives CASRPKGGNQPQHF. Full variable domain (outside the CDR3, taken from reference TRBV2 and TRBJ1-5): EPEVTQTPSHQVTQMGQEVILRCVPISNHLYFYWYRQILGQKVEFLVSFYNNEISEKSEIFDDQFSVERPDGSNFTLKIRSTKLEDSAMYFCASRPKGGNQPQHFGDGTRLSIL.

This chain connects TRBV6-5 to TRBJ2-2; D perhaps matches TRBD2 (6 bases). CDR1 and CDR2 from the germline V gene are MNHEY and SVGAGI. The CDR3 runs to 14 residues. Trimming stripped 6 bases from V and 0 bases from J, with 8 bases between. CDR3 sequence (DNA): TGTGCCAGCAGGCGGACTACGAACACCGGGGAGCTGTTTTTT. Its translation: CASRRTTNTGELFF.